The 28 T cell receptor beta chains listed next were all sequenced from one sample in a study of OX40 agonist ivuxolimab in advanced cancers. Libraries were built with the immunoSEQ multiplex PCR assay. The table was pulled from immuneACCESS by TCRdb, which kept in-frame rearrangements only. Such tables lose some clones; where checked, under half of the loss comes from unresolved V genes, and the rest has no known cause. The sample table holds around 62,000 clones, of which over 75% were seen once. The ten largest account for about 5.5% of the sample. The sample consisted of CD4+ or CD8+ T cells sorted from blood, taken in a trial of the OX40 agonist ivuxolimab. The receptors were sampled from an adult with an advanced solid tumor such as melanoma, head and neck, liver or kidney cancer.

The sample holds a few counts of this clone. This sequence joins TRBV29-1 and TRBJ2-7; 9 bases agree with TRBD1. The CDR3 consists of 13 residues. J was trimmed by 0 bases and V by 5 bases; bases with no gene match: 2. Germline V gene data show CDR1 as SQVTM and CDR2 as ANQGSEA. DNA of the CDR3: TGCAGCGTTCCGGGACAGGGCTCCTACGAGCAGTACTTC. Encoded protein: CSVPGQGSYEQYF.

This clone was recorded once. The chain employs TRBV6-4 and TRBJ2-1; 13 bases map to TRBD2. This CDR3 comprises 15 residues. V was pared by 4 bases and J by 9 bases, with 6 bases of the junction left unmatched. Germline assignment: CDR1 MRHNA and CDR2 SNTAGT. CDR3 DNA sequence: TGTGCCAGCAGTGGACTAGCGGGAGGTTTTGGTGAGCAGTTCTTC. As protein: CASSGLAGGFGEQFF.

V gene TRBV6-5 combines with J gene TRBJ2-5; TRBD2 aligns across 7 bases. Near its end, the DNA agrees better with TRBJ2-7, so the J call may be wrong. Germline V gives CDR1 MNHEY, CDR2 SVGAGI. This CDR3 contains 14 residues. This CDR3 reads CASSSSGFSYEQYF. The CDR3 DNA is TGTGCCAGCAGTAGTAGCGGGTTCTCCTACGAGCAGTACTTC.

CDR3 in DNA: TGTGCCGAGGACCCCTCCGGGACCCAGTACTTC. This translates into CAEDPSGTQYF. This sequence joins TRBV7-9 and TRBJ2-5; D is undetermined. The CDR3 spans 11 residues. V was pared by 11 bases and J by 7 bases, with 14 bases between. Germline V CDR1 and CDR2: SEHNR, FQNEAQ (reference sequence).

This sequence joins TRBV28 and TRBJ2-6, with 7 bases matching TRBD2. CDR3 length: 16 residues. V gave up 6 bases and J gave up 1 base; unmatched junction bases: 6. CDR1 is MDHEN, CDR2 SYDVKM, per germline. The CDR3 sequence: CASSPSGISGANVLTF. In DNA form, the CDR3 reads TGTGCCAGCAGCCCAAGCGGGATTTCTGGGGCCAACGTCCTGACTTTC.

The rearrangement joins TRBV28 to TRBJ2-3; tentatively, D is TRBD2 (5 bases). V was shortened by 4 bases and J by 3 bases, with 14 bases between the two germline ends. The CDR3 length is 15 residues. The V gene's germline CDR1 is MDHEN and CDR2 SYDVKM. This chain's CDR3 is CASSSERVSTDTQYF. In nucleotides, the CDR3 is TGTGCCAGCAGTTCCGAGAGGGTTTCGACAGATACGCAGTATTTT.

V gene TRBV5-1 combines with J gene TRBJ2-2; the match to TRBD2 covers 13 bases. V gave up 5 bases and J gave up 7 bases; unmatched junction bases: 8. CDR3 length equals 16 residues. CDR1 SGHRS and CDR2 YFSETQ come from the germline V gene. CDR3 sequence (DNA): TGCGCCAGCAGAACGGGACTAGCGGGAATCATCGGGGAGCTGTTTTTT. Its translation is CASRTGLAGIIGELFF.

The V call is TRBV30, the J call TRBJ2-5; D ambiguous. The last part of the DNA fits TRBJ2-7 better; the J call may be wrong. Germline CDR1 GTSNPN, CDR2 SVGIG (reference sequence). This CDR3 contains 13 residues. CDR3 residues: CAWSVGTSNEQYF. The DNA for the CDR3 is TGTGCCTGGAGTGTAGGTACTTCTAACGAGCAGTACTTC.

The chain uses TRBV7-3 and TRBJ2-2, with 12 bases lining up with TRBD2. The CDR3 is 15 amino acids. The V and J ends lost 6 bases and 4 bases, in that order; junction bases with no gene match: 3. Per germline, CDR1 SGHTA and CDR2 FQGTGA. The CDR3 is CASRAGLAGTGELFF. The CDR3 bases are TGTGCCAGCAGGGCGGGACTAGCGGGCACCGGGGAGCTGTTTTTT.

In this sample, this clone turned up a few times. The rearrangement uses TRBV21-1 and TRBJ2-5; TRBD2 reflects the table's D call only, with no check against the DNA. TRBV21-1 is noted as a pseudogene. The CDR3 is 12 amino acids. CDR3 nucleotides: TGTGCCAGCAGCAAATATAAAGAGACCCAGTACTTC. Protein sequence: CASSKYKETQYF.

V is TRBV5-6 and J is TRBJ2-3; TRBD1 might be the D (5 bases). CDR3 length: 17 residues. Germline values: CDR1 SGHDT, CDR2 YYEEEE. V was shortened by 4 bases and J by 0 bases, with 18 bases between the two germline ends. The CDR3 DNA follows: TGTGCCAGCAGCACCCAATTGACAGACCTTAGCACAGATACGCAGTATTTT. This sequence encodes CASSTQLTDLSTDTQYF.

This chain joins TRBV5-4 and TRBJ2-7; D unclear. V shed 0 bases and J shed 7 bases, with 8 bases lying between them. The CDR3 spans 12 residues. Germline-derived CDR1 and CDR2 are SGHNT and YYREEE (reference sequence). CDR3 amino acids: CASSLEKLEQYF. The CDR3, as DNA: TGTGCCAGCAGCTTGGAAAAGCTTGAGCAGTACTTC.

The CDR3 bases are TGCGCCAGCAGCCAGGGACTAGCGGGAGGAATAATTCACGAGCAGTACTTC. It is translated as CASSQGLAGGIIHEQYF. The chain couples TRBV4-1 to TRBJ2-7; 15 bases fit TRBD2. Germline CDR1 is MGHRA and CDR2 is YSYEKL. The CDR3 loop spans 17 amino acids. The junction had 8 bases not matched to a gene; V was cut back by 3 bases and J by 5 bases.

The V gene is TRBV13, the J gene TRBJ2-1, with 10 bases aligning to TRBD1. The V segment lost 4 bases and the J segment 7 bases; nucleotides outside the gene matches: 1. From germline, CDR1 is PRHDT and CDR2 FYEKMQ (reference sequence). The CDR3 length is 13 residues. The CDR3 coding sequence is TGTGCCAGCAGCTGGGACAGGGGAAATGAGCAGTTCTTC. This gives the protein CASSWDRGNEQFF.

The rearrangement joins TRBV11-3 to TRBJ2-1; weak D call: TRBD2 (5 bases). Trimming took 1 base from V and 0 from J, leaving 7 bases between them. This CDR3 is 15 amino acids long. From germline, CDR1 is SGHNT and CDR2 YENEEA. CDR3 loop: CASSLGGPSYNEQFF. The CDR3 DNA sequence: TGTGCCAGCAGCTTAGGAGGGCCCTCCTACAATGAGCAGTTCTTC.

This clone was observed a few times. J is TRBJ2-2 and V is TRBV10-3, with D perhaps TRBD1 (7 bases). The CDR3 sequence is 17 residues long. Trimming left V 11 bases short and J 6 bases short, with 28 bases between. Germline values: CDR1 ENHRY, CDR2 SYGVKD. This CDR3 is CAASGPGRQGESGELFF. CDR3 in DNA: TGTGCCGCCAGCGGGCCCGGGCGACAGGGAGAGTCCGGGGAGCTGTTTTTT.

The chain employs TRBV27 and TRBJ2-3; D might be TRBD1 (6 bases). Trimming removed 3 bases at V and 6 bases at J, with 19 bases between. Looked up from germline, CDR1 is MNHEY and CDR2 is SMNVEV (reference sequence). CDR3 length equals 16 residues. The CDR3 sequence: CASSFGNRVTTDTQYF. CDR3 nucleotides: TGTGCCAGCAGTTTCGGTAACAGGGTCACGACTGATACGCAGTATTTT.

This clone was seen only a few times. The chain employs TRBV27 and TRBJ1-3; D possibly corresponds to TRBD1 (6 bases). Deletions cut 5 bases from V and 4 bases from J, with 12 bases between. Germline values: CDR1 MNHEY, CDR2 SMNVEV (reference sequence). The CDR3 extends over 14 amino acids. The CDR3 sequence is CASSAQGMGNTIYF. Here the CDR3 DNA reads TGTGCCAGCAGTGCTCAGGGGATGGGAAACACCATATATTTT.

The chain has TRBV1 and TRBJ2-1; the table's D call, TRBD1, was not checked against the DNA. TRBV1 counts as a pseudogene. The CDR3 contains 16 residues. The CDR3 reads CTSSQDWVVGANEQFF. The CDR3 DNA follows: TGCACCAGCAGCCAAGATTGGGTAGTGGGGGCCAATGAGCAGTTCTTC.

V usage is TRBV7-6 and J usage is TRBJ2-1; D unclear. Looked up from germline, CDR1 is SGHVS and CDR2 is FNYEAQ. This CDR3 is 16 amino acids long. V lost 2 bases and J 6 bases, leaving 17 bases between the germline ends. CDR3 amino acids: CASSLMSRIRVNEQFF. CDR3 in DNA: TGTGCCAGCAGCTTAATGTCACGAATTAGGGTCAATGAGCAGTTCTTC.

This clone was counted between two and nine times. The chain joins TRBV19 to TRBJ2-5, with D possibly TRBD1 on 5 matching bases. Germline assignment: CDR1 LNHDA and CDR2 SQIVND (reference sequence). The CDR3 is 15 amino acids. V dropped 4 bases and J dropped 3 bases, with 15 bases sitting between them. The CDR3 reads CASSKGSRGEETQYF. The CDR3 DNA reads TGTGCCAGTAGTAAAGGCAGTAGGGGTGAAGAGACCCAGTACTTC. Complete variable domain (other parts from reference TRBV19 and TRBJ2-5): DGGITQSPKYLFRKEGQNVTLSCEQNLNHDAMYWYRQDPGQGLRLIYYSQIVNDFQKGDIAEGYSVSREKKESFPLTVTSAQKNPTAFYLCASSKGSRGEETQYFGPGTRLLVL.

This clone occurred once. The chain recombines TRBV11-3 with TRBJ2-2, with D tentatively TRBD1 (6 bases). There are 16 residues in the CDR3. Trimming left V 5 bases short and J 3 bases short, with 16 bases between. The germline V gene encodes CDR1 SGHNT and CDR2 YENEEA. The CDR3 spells CASSAAGETDTGELFF. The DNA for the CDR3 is TGTGCCAGCAGCGCAGCAGGGGAGACGGACACCGGGGAGCTGTTTTTT.

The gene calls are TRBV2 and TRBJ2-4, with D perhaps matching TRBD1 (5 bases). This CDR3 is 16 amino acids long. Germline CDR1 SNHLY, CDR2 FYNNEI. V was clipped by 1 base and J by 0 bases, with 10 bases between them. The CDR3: CASSEVAGLAKNIQYF. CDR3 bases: TGTGCCAGCAGTGAAGTCGCAGGGCTAGCCAAAAACATTCAGTACTTC.

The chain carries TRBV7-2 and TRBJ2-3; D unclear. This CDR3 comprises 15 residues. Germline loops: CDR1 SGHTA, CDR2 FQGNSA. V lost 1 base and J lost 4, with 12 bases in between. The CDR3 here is CASSLVARVPDTQYF. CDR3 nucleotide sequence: TGTGCCAGCAGCTTAGTCGCTAGGGTTCCAGATACGCAGTATTTT.

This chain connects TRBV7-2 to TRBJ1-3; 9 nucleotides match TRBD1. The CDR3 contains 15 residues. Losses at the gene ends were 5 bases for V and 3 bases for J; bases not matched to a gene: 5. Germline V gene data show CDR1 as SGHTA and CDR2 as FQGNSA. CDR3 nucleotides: TGTGCCAGCAGCGTGGACAGGGGTGGTGGAAACACCATATATTTT. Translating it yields CASSVDRGGGNTIYF.

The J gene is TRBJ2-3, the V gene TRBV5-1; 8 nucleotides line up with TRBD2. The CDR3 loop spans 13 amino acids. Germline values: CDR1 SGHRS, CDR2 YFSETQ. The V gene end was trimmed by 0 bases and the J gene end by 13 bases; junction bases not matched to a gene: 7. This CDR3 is CASSLDVGRAEYF. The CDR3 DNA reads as TGCGCCAGCAGCTTGGATGTCGGGAGGGCCGAGTATTTT.

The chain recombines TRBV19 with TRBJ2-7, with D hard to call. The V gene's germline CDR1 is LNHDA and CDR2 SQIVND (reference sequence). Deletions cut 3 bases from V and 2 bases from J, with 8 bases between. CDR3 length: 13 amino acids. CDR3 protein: CASSIGGTYEQYF. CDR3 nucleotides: TGTGCCAGTAGTATCGGTGGTACCTACGAGCAGTACTTC.

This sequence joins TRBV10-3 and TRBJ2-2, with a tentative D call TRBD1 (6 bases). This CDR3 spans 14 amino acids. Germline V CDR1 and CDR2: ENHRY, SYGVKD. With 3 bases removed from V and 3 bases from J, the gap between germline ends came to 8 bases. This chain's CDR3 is CAISDAGDTGELFF. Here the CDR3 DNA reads TGTGCCATCAGTGACGCAGGGGACACCGGGGAGCTGTTTTTT.